This entry lists 31 T cell receptor beta chains sequenced from one sample in a study of T-cell reconstitution after alpha-beta-depleted transplantation in children. Unique molecular identifiers tagged the TCRbeta library. TCRdb re-derived calls from the PCR reads in MiXCR, one entry per CDR3 protein. This table has fewer than 700,000 distinct CDR3 sequences, 10% to 15% appearing once. The material was PBMCs, mostly from graft donor cells, obtained 360 days after TCRalphabeta/CD19-depleted stem cell transplant. All receptors come from a male patient younger than 18 who had a stem cell transplant for acute myeloid leukemia, so the T cells may come from the graft donor.

This clonotype came up many times. The chain has TRBV6-5 and TRBJ2-1; 8 positions agree with TRBD2. Germline lookup yields CDR1 MNHEY and CDR2 SVGAGI. After removal of 0 bases from V and 5 bases from J, the junction contained 12 bases not matched to a gene. The CDR3 covers 18 residues. In DNA form, the CDR3 reads TGTGCCAGCAGTTACTCCCTGACTAGCGACCTCTTACACAATGAGCAGTTCTTC. It translates to CASSYSLTSDLLHNEQFF.

On this clonotype: A read error may explain this, as a much larger clone is one base away. The chain has TRBV7-6 and TRBJ2-7; TRBD1 or TRBD2 may be the D gene (5 bases each). Germline CDR1 reads SGHVS; CDR2 reads FNYEAQ. Trimming shortened V by 5 bases and J by 7 bases, and 9 bases separated the two germline ends. This CDR3 comprises 11 residues. The CDR3 region is CASSLGEEQYF. The CDR3 DNA is TGTGCCAGCAGCCTAGGGGAGGAGCAGTACTTC.

This clonotype has more than one count but fewer than ten. This chain connects TRBV9 to TRBJ2-6; D remains ambiguous. This CDR3 is 19 amino acids long. Trimming took 0 bases from V and 0 from J, leaving 16 bases between them. CDR1 is SGDLS and CDR2 is YYNGEE in the germline V gene. Here the CDR3 DNA reads TGTGCCAGCAGCGTAGTTCTCCCCGGACGGCCCTCTGGGGCCAACGTCCTGACTTTC. Residues: CASSVVLPGRPSGANVLTF.

V usage is TRBV6-2 or TRBV6-3 and J usage is TRBJ1-4, with 7 bases matching TRBD1. The J segment lost 6 bases and the V segment lost 2 bases, leaving 3 bases of the junction unmatched. The CDR3 spans 14 residues. The germline V gene has CDR1 MNHEY and CDR2 SVGEGT. CDR3 coding DNA: TGTGCCAGCAGTTACAGGGGGCAGGATGAAAAACTGTTTTTT. Translation: CASSYRGQDEKLFF.

The genes are TRBV6-2 or TRBV6-3 and TRBJ2-1; D is uncertain. V gave up 4 bases and J gave up 4 bases, with 17 bases separating them. In germline, CDR1 is MNHEY, CDR2 SVGEGT. This CDR3 spans 16 amino acids. The CDR3 is CASSWLSLIVYNEQFF. The DNA of the CDR3 is TGTGCCAGCAGTTGGTTGAGCCTGATTGTGTACAATGAGCAGTTCTTC.

The V and J genes are TRBV29-1 and TRBJ2-1; D remains ambiguous. CDR1 and CDR2 (germline): SQVTM, ANQGSEA. V was clipped by 4 bases and J by 6 bases, with 10 bases between them. The CDR3 covers 12 residues. The CDR3 reads CSVGASPNEQFF. The DNA for the CDR3 is TGCAGCGTTGGGGCTAGTCCCAATGAGCAGTTCTTC.

This clonotype was seen more than once but under ten times. The V gene is TRBV28, the J gene TRBJ2-5, with TRBD1 as a possible D gene (5 bases). V dropped 2 bases and J dropped 7 bases, with 14 bases sitting between them. Germline CDR1 and CDR2: MDHEN and SYDVKM. The CDR3 is made up of 14 amino acids. CDR3 amino acids: CASSLGQGLRTQYF. CDR3 DNA: TGTGCCAGCAGTTTAGGGCAGGGCCTTCGGACCCAGTACTTC.

The chain links TRBV27 to TRBJ2-5; 7 bases are shared with TRBD2. Germline loops: CDR1 MNHEY, CDR2 SMNVEV (reference sequence). V shed 2 bases, J shed 5 bases, and the junction held 8 bases outside the gene matches. The CDR3 is 15 residues long. The CDR3 region has the DNA TGTGCCAGCAGTTTAGGGGGACTACAAGAGGAGACCCAGTACTTC. Translated, it gives CASSLGGLQEETQYF.

This clonotype was detected many times. This chain links TRBV7-8 with TRBJ2-7; D is unclear. Trimming removed 0 bases at V and 0 bases at J, with 12 bases between. Germline values: CDR1 SGHVS, CDR2 FQNEAQ. The CDR3 sequence is 16 residues long. For the CDR3, the DNA is TGTGCCAGCAGCTTAGCGCTGGCAGAAATCTCCTACGAGCAGTACTTC. Translation gives CASSLALAEISYEQYF.

This chain links TRBV20-1 with TRBJ2-7, with TRBD1 matching 9 bases. This CDR3 comprises 11 residues. CDR1 and CDR2 (germline): DFQATT, SNEGSKA (reference sequence). The CDR3 sequence: CGNRGPYEQYF. DNA of the CDR3: TGCGGGAACAGGGGGCCCTACGAGCAGTACTTC.

This clonotype was picked up a small number of times. The chain recombines TRBV6-2 or TRBV6-3 with TRBJ1-2, with TRBD1 identical over 8 bases. V was pared by 6 bases and J by 3 bases, with 6 bases of the junction left unmatched. The germline gives CDR1 MNHEY, CDR2 SVGEGT. This CDR3 contains 14 residues. The CDR3 is CASSSGGGDYGYTF. CDR3 nucleotide sequence: TGTGCCAGCAGCTCAGGGGGCGGTGACTATGGCTACACCTTC.

This clonotype has ten or more counts. This chain uses TRBV12-3 or TRBV12-4 with TRBJ2-7; 10 positions match TRBD2. The CDR3 is 15 residues long. The V segment lost 3 bases and the J segment 5 bases; nucleotides outside the gene matches: 7. The CDR3: CASSFKAGGPDEQYF. CDR3 in DNA: TGTGCCAGCAGTTTTAAAGCGGGAGGGCCCGACGAGCAGTACTTC.

V and J are TRBV20-1 and TRBJ1-6, with 10 bases matching TRBD1. Germline CDR1 reads DFQATT; CDR2 reads SNEGSKA (reference sequence). The CDR3 spans 15 residues. V gave up 0 bases and J gave up 9 bases; unmatched junction bases: 5. The CDR3: CSARDRGDRGSPLHF. The CDR3 DNA sequence: TGCAGTGCTAGAGATCGGGGGGACAGGGGTTCACCCCTCCACTTT.

This clonotype was detected only a few times. V and J are TRBV5-1 and TRBJ2-1, with 14 bases matching TRBD2. Germline CDR1 SGHRS, CDR2 YFSETQ. The CDR3 extends over 16 amino acids. The junction had 9 bases not matched to a gene; V was cut back by 4 bases and J by 9 bases. CDR3 nucleotides: TGCGCCAGCAGCCCCCCGGGACTAGCGGGAGAGGGTGAGCAGTTCTTC. The encoded protein is CASSPPGLAGEGEQFF.

The CDR3 loop is CASSFPGLNTEAFF. In DNA form, the CDR3 reads TGTGCCAGCAGTTTTCCCGGGCTAAACACTGAAGCTTTCTTT. The rearrangement uses TRBV6-2 or TRBV6-3 and TRBJ1-1; D is undetermined. V was cut by 4 bases and J by 2 bases, with 11 bases left in between. CDR1 is MNHEY, CDR2 SVGEGT, per germline. This CDR3 has 14 residues.

V is TRBV7-2 and J is TRBJ2-7, with D possibly TRBD2 on 6 matching bases. Trimming took 5 bases from V and 2 from J, leaving 13 bases between them. The CDR3 is 14 amino acids. Germline V CDR1 and CDR2: SGHTA, FQGNSA. Here the CDR3 reads CASSQLASAYEQYF. The CDR3 nucleotides read TGTGCCAGCAGCCAGCTAGCGTCAGCCTACGAGCAGTACTTC. Variable domain in full (rest from reference TRBV7-2 and TRBJ2-7): GAGVSQSPSNKVTEKGKDVELRCDPISGHTALYWYRQSLGQGLEFLIYFQGNSAPDKSGLPSDRFSAERTGGSVSTLTIQRTQQEDSAVYLCASSQLASAYEQYFGPGTRLTVT.

This clonotype was detected ten times or more. J is TRBJ2-3 and V is TRBV20-1; 11 nucleotides line up with TRBD1. Trimming removed 4 bases from V and 5 bases from J; junction bases left unmatched: 8. Germline CDR1 DFQATT, CDR2 SNEGSKA (reference sequence). The CDR3 is made up of 15 amino acids. Written as DNA, the CDR3 is TGCAGTGCTACCGCACCGGGACAGGGGGTAGATACGCAGTATTTT. Its translation: CSATAPGQGVDTQYF.

This clonotype has more than one count but fewer than ten. CDR3 sequence reads: CASSPPAVAHLDEQYF. The CDR3 region has the DNA TGCGCCAGCAGCCCCCCCGCGGTTGCCCACCTGGACGAGCAGTACTTC. The chain uses TRBV5-1 and TRBJ2-7; no clear D gene. CDR1 and CDR2 from the germline V gene are SGHRS and YFSETQ. This CDR3 is built from 16 residues. Trimming removed 4 bases from V and 5 bases from J, with 22 bases in between.

V and J are TRBV4-3 and TRBJ1-5; D may be TRBD1 (5 bases). V lost 0 bases and J 11 bases, leaving 23 bases between the germline ends. CDR1 is LGHNA, CDR2 YSLEER, per germline. This CDR3 is 17 amino acids long. The CDR3 reads CASSQDVGTDISATQHF. The DNA of the CDR3 is TGCGCCAGCAGCCAAGATGTCGGGACGGACATATCAGCGACCCAGCATTTT.

This clonotype was seen many times. The chain links TRBV24-1 to TRBJ2-1; D is tentatively TRBD1 or TRBD2 (6 bases each). The CDR3 consists of 17 residues. CDR1 KGHDR and CDR2 SFDVKD come from the germline V gene. The ends were cut back, 4 bases at V and 4 bases at J, with 19 bases in the middle. As DNA, the CDR3 is TGTGCCACCAGTGACCCCGGGGGCGGCCGGGGTTACAATGAGCAGTTCTTC. As protein: CATSDPGGGRGYNEQFF.

The rearrangement uses TRBV6-2 or TRBV6-3 and TRBJ2-6; D unclear. The CDR3 covers 17 residues. Trimming shortened V by 5 bases and J by 0 bases, and 14 bases separated the two germline ends. CDR1 and CDR2 (germline): MNHEY, SVGEGT. CDR3 nucleotide sequence: TGTGCCAGCAGTCGGCTCCGATCAGACTCTGGGGCCAACGTCCTGACTTTC. Protein: CASSRLRSDSGANVLTF.

CDR3 sequence reads: CASRWTSGRGSYNEQFF. The CDR3 DNA reads TGTGCCAGCAGATGGACTAGCGGGAGAGGCTCCTACAATGAGCAGTTCTTC. This rearrangement joins TRBV28 to TRBJ2-1, with TRBD2 matching 13 bases. With 6 bases clipped from V and 0 bases from J, the junction kept 5 bases outside the gene matches. This CDR3 spans 17 amino acids. Germline V CDR1 and CDR2: MDHEN, SYDVKM.

The chain is built from TRBV27 and TRBJ1-5, with a weak D call TRBD1 (6 bases). The CDR3 extends over 17 amino acids. The germline V gene has CDR1 MNHEY and CDR2 SMNVEV (reference sequence). Trimming took off 0 bases at V and 1 base at J, with 13 bases between the two ends. Written as DNA, the CDR3 is TGTGCCAGCAGTTTATCCAACAGGGCTCGGAGCAATCAGCCCCAGCATTTT. It translates to CASSLSNRARSNQPQHF.

The sample holds a few counts of this clonotype. This rearrangement joins TRBV30 to TRBJ2-7; 11 nucleotides align to TRBD1. CDR3 length: 17 residues. Trimming cost V 4 bases and J 2 bases; bases outside gene matches: 13. From germline, CDR1 is GTSNPN and CDR2 SVGIG (reference sequence). The CDR3 loop reads CAWTAKPGQGVPYEQYF. The CDR3 region has the DNA TGTGCCTGGACCGCAAAACCGGGACAGGGGGTTCCCTACGAGCAGTACTTC.

The chain has TRBV27 and TRBJ2-1; TRBD2 matches 14 bases. V trimming: 5 bases; J trimming: 7 bases; junction bases outside the gene matches: 10. Germline lookup yields CDR1 MNHEY and CDR2 SMNVEV (reference sequence). The CDR3 is made up of 17 amino acids. The CDR3 DNA reads as TGTGCCAGCAGTCCCGGGACTAGCGGGAGTCTCCTAAATGAGCAGTTCTTC. As protein: CASSPGTSGSLLNEQFF.

Ten or more counts support this clonotype. Here the CDR3 reads CASSGTSGTNEQFF. The CDR3 nucleotides are TGTGCCAGCAGCGGGACTAGCGGGACTAATGAGCAGTTCTTC. This chain links TRBV7-3 with TRBJ2-1, with 13 bases fitting TRBD2. After removal of 5 bases from V and 7 bases from J, the junction contained 2 bases not matched to a gene. Germline V gene lookup returns CDR1 SGHTA and CDR2 FQGTGA. This CDR3 is 14 amino acids long. Supplemented by reference TRBV7-3 and TRBJ2-1, the full variable domain reads GAGVSQTPSNKVTEKGKYVELRCDPISGHTALYWYRQSLGQGPEFLIYFQGTGAADDSGLPNDRFFAVRPEGSVSTLKIQRTERGDSAVYLCASSGTSGTNEQFFGPGTRLTVL.

This chain uses TRBV6-5 with TRBJ2-7, with 12 bases that match TRBD2. Germline CDR1 reads MNHEY; CDR2 reads SVGAGI. After removal of 3 bases from V and 6 bases from J, the junction contained 3 bases not matched to a gene. CDR3 length equals 14 residues. Here the CDR3 DNA reads TGTGCCAGCAGTTATCAGACTAGCGGGAGCGAGCAGTACTTC. Its translation is CASSYQTSGSEQYF.

This rearrangement joins TRBV7-2 to TRBJ2-1; 8 positions agree with TRBD2. J lost 7 bases, V lost 5 bases, and 10 bases had no gene match. The CDR3 length is 15 residues. CDR1 is SGHTA, CDR2 FQGNSA, per germline. The CDR3 spells CASSLGGLASNEQFF. CDR3 DNA sequence: TGTGCCAGCAGCCTGGGAGGACTAGCTTCGAATGAGCAGTTCTTC.

There are many counts of this clonotype. The CDR3 loop is CASSSRDSSYNEQFF. CDR3 sequence (DNA): TGCGCCAGCAGCTCCAGGGACAGCTCCTACAATGAGCAGTTCTTC. The chain is built from TRBV5-1 and TRBJ2-1; TRBD1 agrees at 7 bases. CDR3 length: 15 residues. The germline CDR1 and CDR2 sequences are SGHRS and YFSETQ. V shed 3 bases, J shed 0 bases, and the junction held 3 bases outside the gene matches.

The chain links TRBV11-2 to TRBJ2-5; maybe TRBD1 (7 bases). In germline, CDR1 is SGHAT, CDR2 FQNNGV. V lost 4 bases, J lost 5 bases, and 20 bases lay in between. The CDR3 length is 16 residues. Here the CDR3 reads CASSWRDSAPFETQYF. DNA for the CDR3: TGTGCCAGCAGCTGGAGGGACAGTGCCCCCTTTGAGACCCAGTACTTC. The full variable domain, rest sourced from reference TRBV11-2 and TRBJ2-5, is EAGVAQSPRYKIIEKRQSVAFWCNPISGHATLYWYQQILGQGPKLLIQFQNNGVVDDSQLPKDRFSAERLKGVDSTLKIQPAKLEDSAVYLCASSWRDSAPFETQYFGPGTRLLVL.

A few counts support this clonotype. The CDR3 nucleotides are TGTGCCAGCAGCCGGACTAGCGGGGTCTCCTACAATGAGCAGTTCTTC. Amino acid sequence: CASSRTSGVSYNEQFF. V and J are TRBV7-3 and TRBJ2-1; 12 nucleotides line up with TRBD2. Per the germline V gene, CDR1 is SGHTA and CDR2 is FQGTGA. V shed 5 bases, J shed 0 bases, and the junction held 2 bases outside the gene matches. This CDR3 is 16 amino acids long.